The 32 T cell receptor beta chains in this list originate from one sample, sequenced in a study of control samples from healthy donors and cancer patients. Generated by immunoSEQ multiplex PCR, the TCRdb table keeps only in-frame clones and is missing some. This table has 130,000 or so clones, approximately 90% appearing once. Sequencing was carried out using blood. These receptors all come from a man aged 45-65 years in good health.

The chain carries TRBV7-2 and TRBJ1-4; D is unresolved. Germline values: CDR1 SGHTA, CDR2 FQGNSA. This CDR3 contains 15 residues. V gave up 1 base and J gave up 2 bases, with 8 bases separating them. The CDR3 DNA follows: TGTGCCAGCAGCTTAGGGGCATCGACTAATGAAAAACTGTTTTTT. Protein product: CASSLGASTNEKLFF.

The V call is TRBV24-1, the J call TRBJ2-7; TRBD1 agrees at 8 bases. The J segment lost 5 bases and the V segment lost 4 bases, leaving 6 bases of the junction unmatched. CDR3 length: 14 residues. CDR1 and CDR2 (germline): KGHDR, SFDVKD. The DNA of the CDR3 is TGTGCCACCAGTGACCGTGACAGGGGACACGAGCAGTACTTC. It yields the protein CATSDRDRGHEQYF.

V usage is TRBV9 and J usage is TRBJ2-1; 7 bases are a match to TRBD2. Germline V gives CDR1 SGDLS, CDR2 YYNGEE. V lost 5 bases, J lost 8 bases, and 7 bases stayed unmatched. The CDR3 consists of 13 residues. The CDR3 region has the DNA TGTGCCAGCAGTGGGGGGGTTTTCGATGAGCAGTTCTTC. Protein: CASSGGVFDEQFF.

With respect to this clone: This sample includes further DNA sequences coding for the same CDR3. This chain joins TRBV7-2 and TRBJ2-5, with 8 bases matching TRBD1. Per germline, CDR1 SGHTA and CDR2 FQGNSA. V lost 5 bases and J lost 2; bases outside the gene matches: 1. The CDR3 spans 13 residues. Written as DNA, the CDR3 is TGTGCCAGCAGCCGGGACAGGCAAGAGACCCAGTACTTC. Translated, it gives CASSRDRQETQYF.

The chain employs TRBV18 and TRBJ2-1; 8 nucleotides match TRBD1. Germline values: CDR1 KGHSH, CDR2 LQKENI. The V and J ends lost 6 bases and 0 bases, in that order; junction bases with no gene match: 4. This CDR3 is built from 15 residues. The CDR3 reads CASSQQGGSYNEQFF. The CDR3 region has the DNA TGTGCCAGCTCTCAACAGGGGGGCTCCTACAATGAGCAGTTCTTC.

This rearrangement joins TRBV30 to TRBJ1-1, with 7 bases matching TRBD1. The germline V gene encodes CDR1 GTSNPN and CDR2 SVGIG (reference sequence). V was pared by 2 bases and J by 7 bases, with 4 bases of the junction left unmatched. The length of the CDR3 is 12 residues. In DNA form, the CDR3 reads TGTGCCTGGAGTCCGGGGACAGTTGAAGCTTTCTTT. The encoded protein is CAWSPGTVEAFF.

The rearrangement links TRBV6-5 to TRBJ2-5; 7 bases line up with TRBD2. This CDR3 comprises 13 residues. The V gene end was trimmed by 7 bases and the J gene end by 5 bases; junction bases not matched to a gene: 7. CDR1 and CDR2 from the germline V gene are MNHEY and SVGAGI. CDR3 sequence (DNA): TGTGCCAGCACCTGGCGGGGGACGGAGACCCAGTACTTC. It yields the protein CASTWRGTETQYF.

This clone was observed a single time. The genes are TRBV30 and TRBJ2-7; the D gene is possibly TRBD2 (5 bases). V lost 0 bases and J 6 bases, leaving 12 bases between the germline ends. Germline V lookup: CDR1 GTSNPN, CDR2 SVGIG (reference sequence). This CDR3 region has 13 residues. The CDR3 DNA reads TGTGCCTGGAGTGTTCGGACTGGGAGCGAGCAGTACTTC. It codes for CAWSVRTGSEQYF. The whole variable domain, remainder taken from reference TRBV30 and TRBJ2-7, is SQTIHQWPATLVQPVGSPLSLECTVEGTSNPNLYWYRQAAGRGLQLLFYSVGIGQISSEVPQNLSASRPQDRQFILSSKKLLLSDSGFYLCAWSVRTGSEQYFGPGTRLTVT.

This clone was seen a few times. The chain employs TRBV19 and TRBJ1-5, with TRBD1 identical over 10 bases. This CDR3 has 18 amino acids. V was pared by 3 bases and J by 9 bases, with 17 bases of the junction left unmatched. The germline CDR1 and CDR2 sequences are LNHDA and SQIVND (reference sequence). This chain's CDR3 is CASSMEPPGTGVWRPQHF. In DNA form, the CDR3 reads TGTGCCAGTAGTATGGAGCCACCCGGGACAGGGGTCTGGAGGCCCCAGCATTTT.

The V and J genes are TRBV19 and TRBJ1-1; a possible D gene is TRBD1 (5 bases). CDR1 and CDR2 from the germline V gene are LNHDA and SQIVND (reference sequence). The CDR3 has 12 amino acids. Trimming removed 5 bases from V and 6 bases from J, with 10 bases in between. The CDR3 DNA follows: TGTGCCAGTAGTTGGATGGGGGCTGAAGCTTTCTTT. This gives the protein CASSWMGAEAFF.

The chain uses TRBV12-5 and TRBJ2-7; 8 positions match TRBD2. The germline V gene has CDR1 LGHNT and CDR2 FRNRAP. This CDR3 is built from 16 residues. The V gene end was trimmed by 5 bases and the J gene end by 7 bases; junction bases not matched to a gene: 16. The CDR3 DNA is TGTGCTAGTGGTACCCTACTAACCGGGGGGGCAAGGGAGCAGTACTTC. Translated, it gives CASGTLLTGGAREQYF.

This clone appeared a few times. V gene TRBV3-1 (or the pseudogene TRBV3-2) combines with J gene TRBJ1-2; D ambiguous. This CDR3 has 17 residues. Trimming cost V 0 bases and J 2 bases, with 16 bases left between them. CDR1 and CDR2 from the germline V gene are LGHDT and YNNKEL (reference sequence). CDR3 amino acids: CASSQDLVLRANYGYTF. Here the CDR3 DNA reads TGTGCCAGCAGCCAAGATCTTGTATTGCGGGCGAACTATGGCTACACCTTC.

The chain uses TRBV5-6 and TRBJ2-5; 10 bases fit TRBD1. Trimming took 4 bases from V and 2 from J; bases not matched to a gene: 11. Germline CDR1 and CDR2: SGHDT and YYEEEE. CDR3 length: 17 residues. The CDR3 protein is CASSDDRGLYWQETQYF. For the CDR3, the DNA is TGTGCCAGCAGCGACGACAGGGGGCTTTATTGGCAAGAGACCCAGTACTTC.

V is TRBV3-1 (or the pseudogene TRBV3-2) and J is TRBJ2-7; D gene ambiguous. This CDR3 spans 14 amino acids. Germline CDR1 is LGHDT and CDR2 is YNNKEL (reference sequence). The germline V and J ends were trimmed by 1 base and 3 bases, with 10 bases remaining between them. Written as DNA, the CDR3 is TGTGCCAGCAGCCAAGCCAACCCCTTCTACGAGCAGTACTTC. This translates into CASSQANPFYEQYF.

V gene TRBV2 combines with J gene TRBJ1-2; TRBD1 matches 9 bases. After removal of 2 bases from V and 7 bases from J, the junction contained 8 bases not matched to a gene. The CDR3 totals 15 residues. The germline V gene encodes CDR1 SNHLY and CDR2 FYNNEI. The CDR3 sequence is CASSERVGQGIGYTF. CDR3 nucleotide sequence: TGTGCCAGCAGTGAACGGGTAGGACAGGGGATTGGCTACACCTTC.

V is TRBV11-2 and J is TRBJ2-3; D could derive from TRBD1 or TRBD2 (5 bases each). The CDR3 length is 14 residues. CDR1 is SGHAT, CDR2 FQNNGV, per germline. The ends were cut back, 0 bases at V and 6 bases at J, with 10 bases in the middle. In DNA form, the CDR3 reads TGTGCCAGCAGCTTAGACGGGGCAGGGGATACGCAGTATTTT. Amino acid sequence: CASSLDGAGDTQYF.

The V gene is TRBV4-1, the J gene TRBJ1-1; TRBD1 aligns across 7 bases. The CDR3 consists of 17 residues. Germline V lookup: CDR1 MGHRA, CDR2 YSYEKL. J lost 4 bases, V lost 4 bases, and 15 bases had no gene match. Here the CDR3 DNA reads TGCGCCAGCAGCCCCCCAACGGGACAGTCGGGAAGCACTGAAGCTTTCTTT. Translated: CASSPPTGQSGSTEAFF.

This clone was observed a single time. This chain joins TRBV28 and TRBJ2-3; 8 nucleotides align to TRBD2. V lost 4 bases, J lost 2 bases, and 5 bases stayed unmatched. The CDR3 covers 15 residues. Germline V gives CDR1 MDHEN, CDR2 SYDVKM. The CDR3 region is CASSYSGGDTDTQYF. The CDR3 DNA sequence: TGTGCCAGCAGTTACAGCGGGGGAGACACAGATACGCAGTATTTT.

V usage is TRBV3-1 (or the pseudogene TRBV3-2) and J usage is TRBJ2-5, with TRBD2 identical over 8 bases. The CDR3 runs to 16 residues. Germline V lookup: CDR1 LGHDT, CDR2 YNNKEL (reference sequence). The V and J ends lost 1 base and 4 bases, in that order; junction bases with no gene match: 8. This CDR3 reads CASSQGSGGAGETQYF. The DNA of the CDR3 is TGTGCCAGCAGCCAAGGATCCGGGGGGGCGGGAGAGACCCAGTACTTC.

The rearrangement links TRBV18 to TRBJ2-2; D is ambiguous. This CDR3 comprises 14 residues. V was pared by 5 bases and J by 6 bases, with 13 bases between. The V gene's germline CDR1 is KGHSH and CDR2 LQKENI. CDR3 sequence: CASSVESWAGELFF. The CDR3 DNA sequence: TGTGCCAGCTCAGTCGAGTCATGGGCCGGGGAGCTGTTTTTT.

This clone was seen repeatedly, ten times or more. The rearrangement links TRBV5-1 to TRBJ1-5, with 7 bases identical to TRBD1. Trimming cost V 4 bases and J 6 bases; bases outside gene matches: 7. Germline V CDR1 and CDR2: SGHRS, YFSETQ. This CDR3 spans 14 amino acids. CDR3 DNA sequence: TGCGCCAGCAGCCCCTCCGGGACAGTTCAGCCCCAGCATTTT. The encoded protein is CASSPSGTVQPQHF.

The chain employs TRBV15 and TRBJ2-2; the D is unclear. This CDR3 has 12 residues. V lost 0 bases and J 7 bases, leaving 3 bases between the germline ends. The germline V gene encodes CDR1 LNHNV and CDR2 YYDKDF (reference sequence). In DNA, the CDR3 is TGTGCCACCAGCAGAGATTTCGGGGAGCTGTTTTTT. Protein sequence: CATSRDFGELFF. Full variable domain (missing parts from reference TRBV15 and TRBJ2-2): DAMVIQNPRYQVTQFGKPVTLSCSQTLNHNVMYWYQQKSSQAPKLLFHYYDKDFNNEADTPDNFQSRRPNTSFCFLDIRSPGLGDTAMYLCATSRDFGELFFGEGSRLTVL.

The chain has TRBV24-1 and TRBJ1-2; D is unresolved. The CDR3 covers 13 residues. Germline V lookup: CDR1 KGHDR, CDR2 SFDVKD. V was cut by 4 bases and J by 3 bases, with 8 bases left in between. CDR3 DNA sequence: TGTGCCACCAGTGACGCAGAATACTATGGCTACACCTTC. It encodes CATSDAEYYGYTF.

In its sample, this clone was seen a few times. The chain combines TRBV10-3 with TRBJ1-1; D possibly corresponds to TRBD1 (6 bases). This CDR3 contains 14 residues. The V end lost 3 bases, the J end lost 6 bases, and 14 bases lay between the germline ends. Germline values: CDR1 ENHRY, CDR2 SYGVKD. The CDR3 loop is CAISDPREGAEAFF. The DNA for the CDR3 is TGTGCCATCAGTGACCCTCGCGAGGGGGCTGAAGCTTTCTTT.

The V call is TRBV2, the J call TRBJ2-7; a weak D match, TRBD2 (5 bases). V was trimmed by 6 bases and J by 5 bases, leaving 23 bases between them. Germline assignment: CDR1 SNHLY and CDR2 FYNNEI. This CDR3 is built from 16 residues. Here the CDR3 reads CASSARFIFSGNEQYF. CDR3 bases: TGTGCCAGCAGCGCCCGCTTCATTTTCTCGGGGAACGAGCAGTACTTC. Full variable domain (rest looked up from reference TRBV2 and TRBJ2-7): EPEVTQTPSHQVTQMGQEVILRCVPISNHLYFYWYRQILGQKVEFLVSFYNNEISEKSEIFDDQFSVERPDGSNFTLKIRSTKLEDSAMYFCASSARFIFSGNEQYFGPGTRLTVT.

V and J are TRBV4-1 and TRBJ2-1; 7 bases line up with TRBD1. Germline V gene sequence: CDR1 MGHRA, CDR2 YSYEKL. This CDR3 has 14 amino acids. V was pared by 1 base and J by 12 bases, with 9 bases of the junction left unmatched. The CDR3 DNA reads as TGCGCCAGCAGCCAAGCTCTCAGGGGGATTTGGCAGTTCTTC. This codes for CASSQALRGIWQFF.

The chain uses TRBV6-6 and TRBJ1-1; D unresolved. Germline V gene sequence: CDR1 MNHNY, CDR2 SVGAGI (reference sequence). Trimming cost V 2 bases and J 1 base, with 8 bases left between them. This CDR3 has 14 residues. This CDR3 is CASSYQTGNTEAFF. The DNA of the CDR3 is TGTGCCAGCAGTTACCAGACCGGGAACACTGAAGCTTTCTTT.

The J gene is TRBJ2-2, the V gene TRBV27; 8 bases match TRBD2. V shed 6 bases, J shed 0 bases, and the junction held 3 bases outside the gene matches. CDR3 size: 15 residues. Germline V CDR1 and CDR2: MNHEY, SMNVEV (reference sequence). CDR3 DNA: TGTGCCAGCAGAGGCGGGGGGCCGAACACCGGGGAGCTGTTTTTT. The encoded protein is CASRGGGPNTGELFF.

CDR3 in amino acids: CASSQEASGTDYGYTF. In DNA form, the CDR3 reads TGTGCCAGCAGCCAAGAAGCGAGCGGGACAGATTATGGCTACACCTTC. The chain employs TRBV3-1 (or the pseudogene TRBV3-2) and TRBJ1-2, with 7 bases identical to TRBD1. From germline, CDR1 is LGHDT and CDR2 YNNKEL (reference sequence). Trimming cost V 0 bases and J 5 bases; bases outside gene matches: 9. The CDR3 sequence is 16 residues long.

The chain links TRBV11-3 to TRBJ2-5, with D perhaps matching TRBD1 (6 bases). The CDR3 covers 14 residues. Germline V gene data show CDR1 as SGHNT and CDR2 as YENEEA. V lost 3 bases, J lost 10 bases, and 18 bases lay in between. CDR3 in amino acids: CASSFTGTPVDQYF. The CDR3 DNA reads TGTGCCAGCAGCTTCACCGGGACACCTGTGGACCAGTACTTC. The full variable domain, completed using reference TRBV11-3 and TRBJ2-5, is EAGVVQSPRYKIIEKKQPVAFWCNPISGHNTLYWYLQNLGQGPELLIRYENEEAVDDSQLPKDRFSAERLKGVDSTLKIQPAELGDSAVYLCASSFTGTPVDQYFGPGTRLLVL.

Only one count was recorded for this clone. V and J are TRBV19 and TRBJ1-2; TRBD1 agrees at 10 bases. Germline V CDR1 and CDR2: LNHDA, SQIVND (reference sequence). The CDR3 sequence is 14 residues long. After removal of 5 bases from V and 2 bases from J, the junction contained 2 bases not matched to a gene. CDR3 nucleotides: TGTGCCAGTAGTGTGGGACAGGGGAACTATGGCTACACCTTC. Amino acids: CASSVGQGNYGYTF.

The chain carries TRBV5-4 and TRBJ1-1; TRBD1 might be the D (6 bases). Germline CDR1 is SGHNT and CDR2 is YYREEE (reference sequence). There are 14 residues in the CDR3. The V end lost 4 bases, the J end lost 6 bases, and 16 bases lay between the germline ends. CDR3 protein: CASSPKLGGAEAFF. The CDR3 bases are TGTGCCAGCAGCCCAAAGCTGGGGGGCGCTGAAGCTTTCTTT. The variable domain in full, with the rest retrieved from reference TRBV5-4 and TRBJ1-1, is ETGVTQSPTHLIKTRGQQVTLRCSSQSGHNTVSWYQQALGQGPQFIFQYYREEENGRGNFPPRFSGLQFPNYSSELNVNALELDDSALYLCASSPKLGGAEAFFGQGTRLTVV.